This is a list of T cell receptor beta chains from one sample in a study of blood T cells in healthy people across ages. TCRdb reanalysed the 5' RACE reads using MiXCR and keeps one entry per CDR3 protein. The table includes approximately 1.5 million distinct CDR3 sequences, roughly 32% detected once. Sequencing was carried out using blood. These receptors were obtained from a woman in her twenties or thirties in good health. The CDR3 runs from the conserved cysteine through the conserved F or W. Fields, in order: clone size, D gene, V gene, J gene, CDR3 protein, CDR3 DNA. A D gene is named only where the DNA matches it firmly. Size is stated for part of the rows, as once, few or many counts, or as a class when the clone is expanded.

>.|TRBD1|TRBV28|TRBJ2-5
CASRLTRGPGETQYF
TGTGCCAGCAGGCTCACGAGGGGGCCAGGAGAGACCCAGTACTTC
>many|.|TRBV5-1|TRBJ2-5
CASSLSSGVGPRQETQYF
TGCGCCAGCAGCTTGTCGTCAGGGGTTGGGCCCAGACAAGAGACCCAGTACTTC
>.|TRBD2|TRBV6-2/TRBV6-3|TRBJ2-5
CASTTSREGETQYF
TGTGCCAGCACAACTAGCAGGGAGGGAGAGACCCAGTACTTC
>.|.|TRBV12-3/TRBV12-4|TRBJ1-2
CASSLSKLGRGGYTF
TGTGCCAGCAGTTTGTCGAAGTTGGGGAGAGGAGGCTACACCTTC
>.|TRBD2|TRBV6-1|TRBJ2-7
CASSDTGTSVYEQYF
TGTGCCAGCAGTGATACAGGGACTAGCGTCTACGAGCAGTACTTC
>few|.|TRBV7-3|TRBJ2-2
CASSFPPTGYTGELFF
TGTGCCAGCAGCTTTCCCCCCACAGGTTACACCGGGGAGCTGTTTTTT
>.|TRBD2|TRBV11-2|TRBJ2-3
CASSLLEGLAGERVTDTQYF
TGTGCCAGCAGCTTACTAGAGGGTCTAGCGGGGGAAAGGGTCACAGATACGCAGTATTTT
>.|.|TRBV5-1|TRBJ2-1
CASSLAAVSSYNEQFF
TGCGCCAGCAGCTTGGCCGCGGTGAGCTCCTACAATGAGCAGTTCTTC
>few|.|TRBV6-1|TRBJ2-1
CASSEGYFPYNEQFF
TGTGCCAGCAGTGAAGGCTACTTTCCCTACAATGAGCAGTTCTTC
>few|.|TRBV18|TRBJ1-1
CASSPVRGRDTEAFF
TGTGCCAGCTCACCAGTCCGGGGCAGGGACACTGAAGCTTTCTTT
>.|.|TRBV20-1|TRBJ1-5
CSAHVPTVYSNQPQHF
TGCAGTGCCCACGTCCCGACAGTTTATAGCAATCAGCCCCAGCATTTT
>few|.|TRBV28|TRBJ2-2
CASSHGNTGELFF
TGTGCCAGCAGCCACGGGAACACCGGGGAGCTGTTTTTT
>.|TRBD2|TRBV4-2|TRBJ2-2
CASIRGLAGGNTGEPFF
TGTGCCAGCATCCGTGGACTAGCGGGAGGAAATACCGGGGAGCCGTTTTTT
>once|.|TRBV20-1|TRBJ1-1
CSARDTGQMNTEAFF
TGCAGTGCTAGAGACACGGGACAAATGAACACTGAAGCTTTCTTT
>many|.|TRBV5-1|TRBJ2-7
CASSLESGYEQYF
TGCGCCAGCAGCTTGGAGTCTGGTTACGAGCAGTACTTC
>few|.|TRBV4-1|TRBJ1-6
CASSQWSDNSHLHF
TGCGCCAGCAGCCAGTGGTCCGACAACTCCCACCTCCACTTT